A single sample gave rise to the 21 T cell receptor beta chains below, sequenced in a study of cytomegalovirus exposure and HLA in healthy donors. This PCR relied on a set of 60 Vbeta primers and 13 Jbeta primers. This table comes from immunoSEQ multiplex PCR, and its TCRdb copy is limited to in-frame clones, with some not included. In all, the sample yields approximately 200,000 clones. The specimen sequenced was PBMCs. These receptors all stem from a boy aged 5-17 years in good health and CMV-seronegative.

V is TRBV7-6 and J is TRBJ2-2; 7 nucleotides agree with TRBD1. Germline assignment: CDR1 SGHVS and CDR2 FNYEAQ. The junction had 20 bases not matched to a gene; V was cut back by 5 bases and J by 2 bases. The CDR3 totals 20 residues. The CDR3 protein is CASSRIMKTGLEANTGELFF. DNA of the CDR3: TGTGCCAGCAGCCGGATAATGAAGACAGGGCTGGAGGCTAACACCGGGGAGCTGTTTTTT.

V gene TRBV25-1 combines with J gene TRBJ1-5, with D perhaps matching TRBD1 (5 bases). V shed 6 bases and J shed 6 bases, with 15 bases lying between them. The V gene's germline CDR1 is MGHDK and CDR2 SYGVNS. The CDR3 extends over 14 amino acids. CDR3 in amino acids: CASRGASEGQPQHF. The CDR3 DNA reads TGTGCCAGCAGAGGGGCTTCCGAAGGTCAGCCCCAGCATTTT.

CDR3 nucleotide sequence: TGTGCCAGCAGTGCAGATGGCAATCAGCCCCAGCATTTT. As protein: CASSADGNQPQHF. The chain recombines TRBV5-6 with TRBJ1-5; D remains unclear. V gave up 5 bases and J gave up 2 bases, with 8 bases separating them. CDR1 is SGHDT, CDR2 YYEEEE, per germline. The CDR3 sequence is 13 residues long.

The gene calls are TRBV7-6 and TRBJ1-4; tentative D call: TRBD1 (5 bases). Trimming left V 1 base short and J 0 bases short, with 9 bases between. This CDR3 has 16 residues. Germline assignment: CDR1 SGHVS and CDR2 FNYEAQ. The CDR3 DNA sequence: TGTGCCAGCAGCTTAGGGCGGGGGACAACTAATGAAAAACTGTTTTTT. Translation: CASSLGRGTTNEKLFF.

The chain is built from TRBV5-4 and TRBJ1-3, with D maybe TRBD1 (5 bases). CDR1 and CDR2 (germline): SGHNT, YYREEE (reference sequence). The CDR3 covers 15 residues. Trimming cost V 2 bases and J 0 bases, with 9 bases left between them. The DNA of the CDR3 is TGTGCCAGCAGCTTTGCGCAGGGCTCTGGAAACACCATATATTTT. Translated: CASSFAQGSGNTIYF.

V is TRBV6-5 and J is TRBJ1-5, with TRBD1 matching 9 bases. The germline V gene encodes CDR1 MNHEY and CDR2 SVGAGI. V was pared by 6 bases and J by 4 bases, with 1 base of the junction left unmatched. The CDR3 extends over 13 amino acids. The CDR3 here is CASRQGANQPQHF. CDR3 nucleotide sequence: TGTGCCAGCAGACAGGGGGCTAATCAGCCCCAGCATTTT.

The rearrangement links TRBV28 to TRBJ1-2; no definite D call. CDR1 and CDR2 (germline): MDHEN, SYDVKM. V lost 1 base to trimming and J lost 4 bases, with 13 bases between them. CDR3 length: 15 amino acids. DNA for the CDR3: TGTGCCAGCAGTTTATCCCCGCGGGCAACCTATGGCTACACCTTC. It is translated as CASSLSPRATYGYTF.

The chain combines TRBV10-3 with TRBJ1-1; TRBD1 matches 11 bases. Germline loops: CDR1 ENHRY, CDR2 SYGVKD. Trimming at V came to 0 bases and at J to 5 bases, leaving 2 bases not matched to a gene. The CDR3 has 15 amino acids. The CDR3 loop reads CAISESRDRGTEAFF. CDR3 nucleotides: TGTGCCATCAGTGAGTCTCGGGACAGGGGGACTGAAGCTTTCTTT.

The V call is TRBV29-1, the J call TRBJ2-5, with 11 nucleotides matching TRBD1. V shed 5 bases, J shed 3 bases, and the junction held 8 bases outside the gene matches. CDR1 SQVTM and CDR2 ANQGSEA come from the germline V gene. CDR3 length equals 15 residues. The CDR3, as DNA: TGCAGCGTTTTTACACCGGGACAGGGGGAAGAGACCCAGTACTTC. This gives the protein CSVFTPGQGEETQYF.

This sequence joins TRBV11-2 and TRBJ1-3; no clear D. The CDR3 is 13 amino acids. Germline CDR1 reads SGHAT; CDR2 reads FQNNGV. Deletions cut 2 bases from V and 3 bases from J, with 5 bases between. The CDR3 nucleotides are TGTGCCAGCAGCTTAATAAATGGAAACACCATATATTTT. Protein: CASSLINGNTIYF.

The V gene is TRBV29-1, the J gene TRBJ1-1, with TRBD1 identical over 8 bases. Germline CDR1 reads SQVTM; CDR2 reads ANQGSEA. The CDR3 extends over 14 amino acids. Unmatched junction bases numbered 10, after V lost 7 bases and J lost 3 bases. This CDR3 reads CSAEEDREDTEAFF. The CDR3 DNA reads as TGCAGCGCGGAAGAGGACAGGGAGGACACTGAAGCTTTCTTT.

The V call is TRBV4-2, the J call TRBJ2-7, with 13 bases matching TRBD2. Germline CDR1 is LGHNA and CDR2 is YNFKEQ. Trimming cost V 4 bases and J 4 bases; bases outside gene matches: 1. The CDR3 totals 14 residues. The chain's CDR3 is CASSPGLAGYEQYF. CDR3 in DNA: TGTGCCAGCAGCCCGGGACTAGCGGGGTACGAGCAGTACTTC.

V usage is TRBV29-1 and J usage is TRBJ1-1; unclear D gene. Germline CDR1 reads SQVTM; CDR2 reads ANQGSEA. The V end was cut by 7 bases, the J end by 5 bases, with 17 bases between. This CDR3 comprises 13 residues. The CDR3 DNA reads TGCAGCGGGTCCGTAGGGAGGGAGACTGAAGCTTTCTTT. It codes for CSGSVGRETEAFF.

The gene calls are TRBV28 and TRBJ2-7; 9 nucleotides agree with TRBD1. Germline CDR1 MDHEN, CDR2 SYDVKM. The V and J ends lost 6 bases and 5 bases, in that order; junction bases with no gene match: 11. The CDR3 is 15 amino acids. DNA of the CDR3: TGTGCCAGCAGCCCATCGGGACAGGGAGTTAACGAGCAGTACTTC. It codes for CASSPSGQGVNEQYF.

The rearrangement uses TRBV6-1 and TRBJ2-1, with a possible D match to TRBD2 (6 bases). Deletions cut 11 bases from V and 1 base from J, with 9 bases between. Germline V gene data show CDR1 as MNHNS and CDR2 as SASEGT. CDR3 length: 12 amino acids. Written as DNA, the CDR3 is TGTGCCGTCGCGGGGTCCTACAATGAGCAGTTCTTC. This gives the protein CAVAGSYNEQFF.

V is TRBV7-3 and J is TRBJ1-5; D may be TRBD1 (5 bases). The CDR3 extends over 15 amino acids. V was pared by 1 base and J by 5 bases, with 12 bases between. Germline lookup yields CDR1 SGHTA and CDR2 FQGTGA. Here the CDR3 reads CASSLSGTVDQPQHF. CDR3 coding DNA: TGTGCCAGCAGCTTAAGCGGGACCGTCGATCAGCCCCAGCATTTT.

The chain is built from TRBV30 and TRBJ1-5; D is ambiguous. The CDR3 spans 15 residues. V was cut by 1 base and J by 1 base, with 11 bases left in between. Germline CDR1 GTSNPN, CDR2 SVGIG (reference sequence). CDR3 sequence: CAWSAAEGSNQPQHF. CDR3 bases: TGTGCCTGGAGTGCCGCGGAAGGCAGCAATCAGCCCCAGCATTTT.

The chain employs TRBV5-1 and TRBJ2-7; 7 bases match TRBD2. V trimming: 4 bases; J trimming: 3 bases; junction bases outside the gene matches: 4. Germline CDR1 and CDR2: SGHRS and YFSETQ. This CDR3 is built from 13 residues. The CDR3 protein is CASSPGGSYEQYF. The CDR3 DNA reads TGCGCCAGCAGCCCGGGAGGCAGCTACGAGCAGTACTTC.

The chain links TRBV11-2 to TRBJ2-7; 12 nucleotides align to TRBD2. The CDR3 is 15 amino acids. Unmatched junction bases numbered 5, after V lost 5 bases and J lost 3 bases. Looked up from germline, CDR1 is SGHAT and CDR2 is FQNNGV. Here the CDR3 DNA reads TGTGCCAGCAGCCCACGGACTAGCGGGGTCTACGAGCAGTACTTC. Translated: CASSPRTSGVYEQYF.

The chain uses TRBV2 and TRBJ1-6; D unresolved. Germline CDR1 reads SNHLY; CDR2 reads FYNNEI. Deletions cut 3 bases from V and 7 bases from J, with 13 bases between. This CDR3 comprises 15 residues. CDR3 DNA: TGTGCCAGCAGTGAGCGAGGGTACCGGAATTCACCCCTCCACTTT. Translating it yields CASSERGYRNSPLHF.

Regarding this clone: In the same sample, other DNA sequences code for this CDR3. V gene TRBV30 combines with J gene TRBJ2-1, with D tentatively TRBD1 (5 bases). The CDR3 sequence is 15 residues long. The V end was cut by 1 base, the J end by 6 bases, with 16 bases between. The germline CDR1 and CDR2 sequences are GTSNPN and SVGIG (reference sequence). CDR3 in amino acids: CAWSAGMGIGNEQFF. DNA of the CDR3: TGTGCCTGGAGTGCAGGGATGGGGATTGGCAATGAGCAGTTCTTC.